The clone carrying this TCR beta chain has a single count. Method: immunoSEQ multiplex PCR; TCRdb's copy keeps in-frame clones and lacks some. The sample yields fewer than 85,000 clones, 85% to 95% seen once. The germline V and J ends were trimmed by 1 base and 4 bases, with 11 bases remaining between them. Germline V lookup: CDR1 SGHNT, CDR2 YYREEE (reference sequence). CDR3 length: 14 residues. These data originate in a study of T cell changes during pregnancy in multiple sclerosis. The V call is TRBV5-4, the J call TRBJ2-5; tentatively, D is TRBD1 (5 bases). This specimen was peripheral blood, taken before pregnancy. The sequence was obtained from a female donor with multiple sclerosis, enrolled in a pregnancy study. Here the CDR3 reads CASSLKGIGETQYF. The CDR3 DNA is TGTGCCAGCAGCTTGAAGGGGATCGGAGAGACCCAGTACTTC.